This T cell receptor beta chain was found in a study of pediatric ulcerative colitis. Study-wide results and limits: No controls had the two rectal clonotypes shared by ulcerative colitis patients.

One to two pinch biopsies were taken from the rectum during colonoscopy. The protocol was immunoSEQ multiplex PCR, while the TCRdb copy is restricted to in-frame clones and leaves out a portion. Altogether tens of thousands of clones are present, over 70% being singletons, with the ten largest covering roughly 3.4%. With respect to this clone: Its antigen is unknown.

CDR1 MNHNY and CDR2 SVGAGI come from the germline V gene (reference sequence). This CDR3 spans 15 amino acids. Trimming took 8 bases from V and 2 from J; bases not matched to a gene: 6. The receptor's source is a girl aged 5-17 years with moderate ulcerative colitis. The V call is TRBV6-6, the J call TRBJ1-3; TRBD1 aligns across 10 bases. Sequenced input: gut tissue. The CDR3, as DNA: TGTGCCAGCCGGGACAGGGGTGAGGCTGGAAACACCATATATTTT. As protein: CASRDRGEAGNTIYF.